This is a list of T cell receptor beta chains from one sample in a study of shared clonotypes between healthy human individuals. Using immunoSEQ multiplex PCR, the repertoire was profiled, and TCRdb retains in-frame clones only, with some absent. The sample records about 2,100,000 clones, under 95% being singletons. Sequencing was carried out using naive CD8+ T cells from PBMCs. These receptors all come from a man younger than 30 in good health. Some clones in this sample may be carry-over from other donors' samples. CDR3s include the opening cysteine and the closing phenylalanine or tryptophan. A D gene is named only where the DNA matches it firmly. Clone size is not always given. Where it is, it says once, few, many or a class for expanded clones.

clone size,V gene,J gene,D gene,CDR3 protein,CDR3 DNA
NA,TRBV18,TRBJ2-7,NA,CASSPTDTPYEQYF,TGTGCCAGCTCACCAACAGACACTCCCTACGAGCAGTACTTC
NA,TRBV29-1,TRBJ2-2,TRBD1,CSVVGTGSGELFF,TGCAGCGTTGTAGGGACAGGGTCCGGGGAGCTGTTTTTT
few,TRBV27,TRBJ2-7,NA,CASSLGQYYEQYF,TGTGCCAGCAGTTTAGGGCAGTACTACGAGCAGTACTTC
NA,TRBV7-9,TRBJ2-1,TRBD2,CASTASGRSHEQFF,TGTGCCAGCACTGCTAGCGGGAGATCCCATGAGCAGTTCTTC
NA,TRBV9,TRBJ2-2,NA,CASSVDGRDTGELFF,TGTGCCAGCAGCGTAGATGGTAGGGACACCGGGGAGCTGTTTTTT
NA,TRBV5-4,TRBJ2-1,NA,CASSFDSYNEQFF,TGTGCCAGCAGCTTTGATTCCTACAATGAGCAGTTCTTC
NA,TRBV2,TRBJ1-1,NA,CASTGPGNTEAFF,TGTGCCAGCACGGGCCCAGGGAACACTGAAGCTTTCTTT
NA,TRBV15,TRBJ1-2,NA,CATSTRPGSGYTF,TGTGCCACCAGCACCCGGCCGGGTAGCGGCTACACCTTC
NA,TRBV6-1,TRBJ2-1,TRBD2,CASSEGTRAYNEQFF,TGTGCCAGCAGTGAAGGGACTAGAGCCTACAATGAGCAGTTCTTC
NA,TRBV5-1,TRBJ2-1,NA,CASSLPGGPGNEQFF,TGCGCCAGCAGCTTACCTGGAGGGCCGGGGAATGAGCAGTTCTTC
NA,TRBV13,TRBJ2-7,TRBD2,CASSPPGGPVSYEQYF,TGTGCCAGCAGCCCCCCGGGGGGACCCGTTTCCTACGAGCAGTACTTC
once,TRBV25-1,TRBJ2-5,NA,CASSESAGTGETQYF,TGTGCCAGCAGTGAATCGGCAGGGACGGGAGAGACCCAGTACTTC
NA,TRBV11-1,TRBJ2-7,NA,CASSLEGGVDEQYF,TGTGCCAGCAGCCTGGAGGGGGGTGTCGACGAGCAGTACTTC
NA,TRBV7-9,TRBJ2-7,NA,CASSFPLGYEQYF,TGTGCCAGCAGCTTTCCCTTGGGCTACGAGCAGTACTTC
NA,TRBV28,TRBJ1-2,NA,CASSLWGGSLSLYGYTF,TGTGCCAGCAGCCTCTGGGGGGGCAGCCTGTCTCTCTATGGCTACACCTTC
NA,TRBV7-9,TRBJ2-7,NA,CASSLAQRNPYEQYF,TGTGCCAGCAGCTTAGCACAGCGTAATCCCTACGAGCAGTACTTC
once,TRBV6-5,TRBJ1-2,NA,CASSYSGGGGYTF,TGTGCCAGCAGTTACTCCGGGGGTGGTGGCTACACCTTC
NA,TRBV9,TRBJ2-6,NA,CASSDYFTTGANVLTF,TGTGCCAGCAGCGACTACTTTACCACTGGGGCCAACGTCCTGACTTTC
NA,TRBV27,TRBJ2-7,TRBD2,CASSLKSGRAGEQYF,TGTGCCAGCAGTTTAAAAAGCGGGAGGGCTGGCGAGCAGTACTTC
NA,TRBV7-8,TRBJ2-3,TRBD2,CASSFGLAGVATDTQYF,TGTGCCAGCAGCTTCGGACTAGCGGGAGTGGCGACAGATACGCAGTATTTT
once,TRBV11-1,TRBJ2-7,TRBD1,CASRDRDTYEQYF,TGTGCCAGCCGGGACAGAGACACCTACGAGCAGTACTTC
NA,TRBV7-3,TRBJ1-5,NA,CASSDSINQPQHF,TGTGCCAGCAGCGATTCGATCAATCAGCCCCAGCATTTT
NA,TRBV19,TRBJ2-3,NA,CASSDGGPDTQYF,TGTGCCAGTAGTGACGGGGGACCAGATACGCAGTATTTT
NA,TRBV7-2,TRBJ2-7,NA,CASSSRRGPYYEQYF,TGTGCCAGCAGCTCCCGCCGGGGCCCGTACTACGAGCAGTACTTC
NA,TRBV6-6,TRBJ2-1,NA,CASSPTKAHEQFF,TGTGCCAGCAGCCCAACTAAGGCCCATGAGCAGTTCTTC
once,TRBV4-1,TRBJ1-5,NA,CASSQDLVMGPSGGNQPQHF,TGCGCCAGCAGCCAAGATCTAGTTATGGGGCCCTCGGGTGGGAATCAGCCCCAGCATTTT
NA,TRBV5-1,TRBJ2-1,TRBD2,CASSLGLAVPYNEQFF,TGCGCCAGCAGCTTGGGACTAGCGGTACCGTACAATGAGCAGTTCTTC
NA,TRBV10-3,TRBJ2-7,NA,CATGGGLDEQYF,TGTGCCACAGGCGGAGGCCTCGACGAGCAGTACTTC
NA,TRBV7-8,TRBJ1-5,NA,CASSLGGLNQPQHF,TGTGCCAGCAGCTTAGGTGGACTTAATCAGCCCCAGCATTTT
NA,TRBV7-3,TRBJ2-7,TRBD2,CASSLGGLASYEQYF,TGTGCCAGCAGCTTAGGGGGACTAGCCTCCTACGAGCAGTACTTC
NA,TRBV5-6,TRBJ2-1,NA,CASRPSPAGEDNEQFF,TGTGCCAGCAGACCCTCCCCCGCAGGGGAAGACAATGAGCAGTTCTTC
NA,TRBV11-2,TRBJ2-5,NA,CASSPRSSRETQYF,TGTGCCAGCAGCCCGAGGTCTTCCCGCGAGACCCAGTACTTC
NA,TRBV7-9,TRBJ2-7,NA,CASIRGDSLNEQYF,TGTGCCAGCATCAGGGGGGACAGTCTCAACGAGCAGTACTTC
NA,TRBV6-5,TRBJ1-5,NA,CASSSFGPSNQPQHF,TGTGCCAGCAGTTCCTTTGGACCTAGCAATCAGCCCCAGCATTTT
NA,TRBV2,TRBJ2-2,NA,CASIQRHGPLGELFF,TGTGCCAGCATCCAGCGGCATGGCCCCCTCGGGGAGCTGTTTTTT
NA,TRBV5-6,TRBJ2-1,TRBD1,CASSLRGQGYNNEQFF,TGTGCCAGCAGCTTGCGGGGACAGGGTTATAACAATGAGCAGTTCTTC
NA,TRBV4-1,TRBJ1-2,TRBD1,CASSQVLEDRGLRGYTF,TGCGCCAGCAGCCAAGTCCTGGAGGACAGGGGGCTGAGGGGCTACACCTTC
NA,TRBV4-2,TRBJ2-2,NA,CASSPTEQGLGTVGELFF,TGTGCCAGCAGCCCGACTGAACAGGGGCTGGGGACTGTCGGGGAGCTGTTTTTT
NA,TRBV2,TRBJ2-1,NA,CASRARYNEQFF,TGTGCCAGCAGAGCAAGATACAATGAGCAGTTCTTC
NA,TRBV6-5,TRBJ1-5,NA,CATSQGGSNQPQHF,TGTGCCACTTCACAGGGTGGGAGCAATCAGCCCCAGCATTTT
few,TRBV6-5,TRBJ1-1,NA,CASSYSWNTEAFF,TGTGCCAGCAGTTACTCGTGGAACACTGAAGCTTTCTTT
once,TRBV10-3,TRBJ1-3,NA,CATNDGAQGNTIYF,TGTGCCACGAATGACGGGGCCCAGGGAAACACCATATATTTT
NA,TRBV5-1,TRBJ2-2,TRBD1,CASSWTGGGTGELFF,TGCGCCAGCAGCTGGACAGGGGGCGGAACCGGGGAGCTGTTTTTT
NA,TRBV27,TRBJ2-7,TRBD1,CASSLEGQGAYEQYF,TGTGCCAGCAGTTTAGAAGGACAGGGGGCCTACGAGCAGTACTTC
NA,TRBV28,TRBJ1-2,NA,CASSPGGGGINYGYTF,TGTGCCAGCAGTCCCGGCGGGGGCGGGATTAACTATGGCTACACCTTC
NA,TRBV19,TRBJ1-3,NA,CASKWADSSGNTIYF,TGTGCCAGTAAATGGGCTGACTCCTCTGGAAACACCATATATTTT
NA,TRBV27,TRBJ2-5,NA,CASRDPTGQETQYF,TGTGCCAGCCGAGACCCGACAGGCCAAGAGACCCAGTACTTC
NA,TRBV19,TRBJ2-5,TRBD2,CASSPGGLEWEETQYF,TGTGCCAGTAGTCCTGGGGGACTAGAATGGGAAGAGACCCAGTACTTC
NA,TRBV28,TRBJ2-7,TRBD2,CASSPAGGHYEQYF,TGTGCCAGCAGTCCAGCGGGAGGGCATTACGAGCAGTACTTC
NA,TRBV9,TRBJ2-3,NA,CASSQGGGGTDTQYF,TGTGCCAGCAGCCAGGGAGGAGGAGGCACAGATACGCAGTATTTT